This TCR beta chain was found in a study of blood T cell repertoires in COVID-19. About the research overall: Either two negative PCRs, clearance, or symptom resolution qualified Cohort 3 donors as recovered.

V gave up 4 bases and J gave up 4 bases, with 8 bases separating them. Germline CDR1 and CDR2: SGHRS and YFSETQ. This CDR3 contains 12 residues. Assay used: immunoSEQ multiplex PCR; TCRdb lists only in-frame clones, some missing. The data contain 200,000 to 250,000 clones, roughly 90% of them singletons. The sequenced material came from PBMCs or T cells enriched from blood (not recorded which). The clonotype comes from a woman in her fifties or sixties in a cohort exposed to, infected with or recovered from COVID-19 (not recorded which). The chain links TRBV5-1 to TRBJ1-2, with D possibly matching TRBD1 (6 bases). Written as DNA, the CDR3 is TGCGCCAGCAGCGTGGGGGCCTATGGCTACACCTTC. Encoded protein: CASSVGAYGYTF.